This T cell receptor (beta chain) was observed in a study of human T cells and chemical hapten exposure. This sample's time point: pre-sensitization, week 0. As for treatment: therapeutic diphenylcyclopropenone sensitization with weekly scalp DPC. Unfractionated whole blood served as the source for total RNA extraction. One entry per CDR3 protein results from TCRdb running MiXCR on the RACE reads. Of fewer than 150,000 distinct CDR3 sequences in the sample, approximately 12% were seen once. The source is a woman aged 18-29 years with alopecia areata. Some clones in this sample may be carry-over from other donors' samples. This material consisted of whole blood, taken in connection with sensitization to the hapten diphenylcyclopropenone (DPC).

Here the CDR3 reads CASSYALLSSYNEQFF. CDR3 DNA sequence: TGTGCCAGCAGTTACGCCCTTTTGAGCTCCTACAATGAGCAGTTCTTC. The gene calls are TRBV6-5 and TRBJ2-1; D remains ambiguous. V was trimmed by 2 bases and J by 0 bases, leaving 11 bases between them. The germline V gene has CDR1 MNHEY and CDR2 SVGAGI. The CDR3 consists of 16 residues.